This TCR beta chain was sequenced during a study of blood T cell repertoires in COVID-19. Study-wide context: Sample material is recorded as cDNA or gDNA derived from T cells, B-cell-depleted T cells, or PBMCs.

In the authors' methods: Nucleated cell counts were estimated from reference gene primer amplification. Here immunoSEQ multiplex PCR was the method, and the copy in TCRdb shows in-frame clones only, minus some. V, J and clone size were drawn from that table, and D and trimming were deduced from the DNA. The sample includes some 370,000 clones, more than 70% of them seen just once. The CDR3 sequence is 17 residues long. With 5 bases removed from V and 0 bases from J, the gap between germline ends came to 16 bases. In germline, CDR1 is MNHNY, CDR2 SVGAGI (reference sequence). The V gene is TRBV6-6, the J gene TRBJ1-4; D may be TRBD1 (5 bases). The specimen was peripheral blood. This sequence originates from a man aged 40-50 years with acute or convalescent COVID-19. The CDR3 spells CASSRRQTPATNEKLFF. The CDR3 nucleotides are TGTGCCAGCAGTCGAAGACAGACACCTGCAACTAATGAAAAACTGTTTTTT.